This entry lists 5 T cell receptor beta chains sequenced from one sample in a study of Ad26.COV2.S vaccination and SARS-CoV-2 variants. Using immunoSEQ multiplex PCR, the repertoire was profiled, and TCRdb retains in-frame clones only, with some absent. This sample has 350,000 to 500,000 clones, with roughly 90% found just once. Treatment: roughly 19 received Ad26.COV2.S at low or high dose, single or two shots; 5 received placebo; per-sample allocation not given. It was on day 63 after the first vaccine or placebo injection that samples were taken. The material sequenced was peripheral blood, taken in a trial of Ad26.COV2.S vaccine versus placebo. The receptors were sampled from a person aged 18-65 years who received the Ad26.COV2.S COVID-19 vaccine or a placebo.

The rearrangement uses TRBV12-3 or TRBV12-4 and TRBJ1-5, with TRBD1 as a possible D gene (5 bases). The V and J ends lost 3 bases and 4 bases respectively, with 7 bases between them. CDR3 size: 13 residues. In nucleotides, the CDR3 is TGTGCCAGCAGTTTGGGGGTAAATCAGCCCCAGCATTTT. Protein sequence: CASSLGVNQPQHF.

The chain uses TRBV7-9 and TRBJ2-2, with 9 positions matching TRBD1. The CDR3 extends over 15 amino acids. Unmatched junction bases numbered 5, after V lost 5 bases and J lost 4 bases. Germline CDR1 and CDR2: SEHNR and FQNEAQ (reference sequence). The CDR3 region has the DNA TGTGCCAGCAGCCCGGGACAGGGAAGCACCGGGGAGCTGTTTTTT. It yields the protein CASSPGQGSTGELFF.

The CDR3 spells CASSLERLAGGPLADTQYF. The CDR3 DNA reads as TGCGCCAGCAGCTTGGAGAGGCTAGCGGGGGGGCCGCTCGCAGATACGCAGTATTTT. V and J are TRBV5-1 and TRBJ2-3, with 12 bases aligning to TRBD2. With 0 bases clipped from V and 4 bases from J, the junction kept 12 bases outside the gene matches. Germline V gene data show CDR1 as SGHRS and CDR2 as YFSETQ. This CDR3 has 19 amino acids. Full variable domain (outside the CDR3, taken from reference TRBV5-1 and TRBJ2-3): KAGVTQTPRYLIKTRGQQVTLSCSPISGHRSVSWYQQTPGQGLQFLFEYFSETQRNKGNFPGRFSGRQFSNSRSEMNVSTLELGDSALYLCASSLERLAGGPLADTQYFGPGTRLTVL.

The chain combines TRBV6-5 with TRBJ1-5; D remains ambiguous. V was clipped by 8 bases and J by 5 bases, with 19 bases between them. Germline values: CDR1 MNHEY, CDR2 SVGAGI. The CDR3 runs to 15 residues. CDR3 in amino acids: CASSTGSPPYQPQHF. In DNA, the CDR3 is TGTGCCAGCTCCACGGGCTCTCCTCCTTATCAGCCCCAGCATTTT.

This chain joins TRBV30 and TRBJ2-1; 8 bases are shared with TRBD1. Germline CDR1 is GTSNPN and CDR2 is SVGIG (reference sequence). The V segment lost 2 bases and the J segment 1 base; nucleotides outside the gene matches: 10. CDR3 length: 17 amino acids. CDR3 sequence (DNA): TGTGCCTGGAGTCCCCTGGACAGGGAATCGTCCTACAATGAGCAGTTCTTC. Its translation is CAWSPLDRESSYNEQFF.